This TCR beta chain originates from a study of T cell repertoires in cytomegalovirus infection (dated by TCRdb to the late 2010s). Turning to the overall study: Donor HLA type was relevant to the analysis, because carriage of CMV infection together with the matching HLA type was indicated by public TCR beta signatures.

This clonotype was observed a few times. The antigen it binds to is not known. The sample holds no much larger clone one base away, and base qualities are not on file. Overall study results and their limits: In both this cohort and an independent approximately 400-donor cohort, the cumulative frequency of public TCR beta family members distinguished carriers of CMV infection plus the relevant HLA type. In the ex vivo response, HLA-C-restricted CMV-specific TCR beta clonotypes were dominant, and in two of eight donors the single most frequent clonotype came from this HLA-C-restricted group.

Reading the germline V gene (reference sequence) gives CDR1 LNHDA and CDR2 SQIVND. Relative to germline, V is 6 bases shorter and J is 8 bases shorter, with 16 bases between their ends. There are 13 amino acids in the CDR3, from cysteine to phenylalanine inclusive. Only the CDR3 portion is preserved as DNA: 39 bases, with reading frame beginning at the first base. Sequencing used an Illumina HiSeq 1500. TCRdb itself trimmed the public reads at Q25 with fastp, ran MiXCR and retained productive beta chains. When rows share a CDR3 protein, they turn into one entry using the most common DNA and genes. This sample lists about 100,000 distinct CDR3 sequences; 20% to 25% were detected once. The ten largest clonotypes hold 30% to 40% of the sample.

Recombination connected TRBV19 to TRBJ1-2; 6 matching bases give a weak D call of TRBD1. The sequence was obtained from a human donor in good health (CMV status not recorded). Some clones in this sample may be carry-over from other donors' samples. The sequencing input was CD8+ T cells from PBMCs. The DNA sequence is given as TGTGCCAGTAGAGGGGGGCGCCTAGAGGGCTACACCTTC. Its translation is CASRGGRLEGYTF.